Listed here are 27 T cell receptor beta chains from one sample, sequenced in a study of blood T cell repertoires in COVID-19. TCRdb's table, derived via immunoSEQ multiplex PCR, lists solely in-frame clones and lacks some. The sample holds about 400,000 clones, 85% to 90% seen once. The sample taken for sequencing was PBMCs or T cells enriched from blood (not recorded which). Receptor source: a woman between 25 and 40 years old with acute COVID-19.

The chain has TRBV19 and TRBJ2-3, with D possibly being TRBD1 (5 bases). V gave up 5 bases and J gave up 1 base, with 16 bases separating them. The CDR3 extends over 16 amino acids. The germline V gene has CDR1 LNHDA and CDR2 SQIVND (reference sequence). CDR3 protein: CASSLEVGHRTDTQYF. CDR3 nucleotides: TGTGCCAGTAGTCTTGAAGTAGGACACCGCACAGATACGCAGTATTTT. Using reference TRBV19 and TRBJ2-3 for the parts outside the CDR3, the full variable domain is DGGITQSPKYLFRKEGQNVTLSCEQNLNHDAMYWYRQDPGQGLRLIYYSQIVNDFQKGDIAEGYSVSREKKESFPLTVTSAQKNPTAFYLCASSLEVGHRTDTQYFGPGTRLTVL.

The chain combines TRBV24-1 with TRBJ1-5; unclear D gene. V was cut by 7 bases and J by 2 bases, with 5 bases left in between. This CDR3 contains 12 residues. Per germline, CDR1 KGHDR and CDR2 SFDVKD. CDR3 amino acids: CATSVGNQPQHF. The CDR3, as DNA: TGTGCCACCAGCGTCGGCAATCAGCCCCAGCATTTT.

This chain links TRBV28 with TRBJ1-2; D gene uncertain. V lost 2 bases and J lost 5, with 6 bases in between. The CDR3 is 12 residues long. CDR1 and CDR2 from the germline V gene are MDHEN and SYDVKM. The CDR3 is CASSLGTYGYTF. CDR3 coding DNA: TGTGCCAGCAGTTTAGGCACATATGGCTACACCTTC.

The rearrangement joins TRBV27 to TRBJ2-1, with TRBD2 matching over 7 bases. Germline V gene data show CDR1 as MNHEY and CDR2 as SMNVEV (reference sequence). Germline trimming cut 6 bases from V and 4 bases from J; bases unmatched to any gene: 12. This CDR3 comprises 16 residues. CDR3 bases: TGTGCCAGCAGCTTACTCCGGGACTATTCTTACAATGAGCAGTTCTTC. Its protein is CASSLLRDYSYNEQFF.

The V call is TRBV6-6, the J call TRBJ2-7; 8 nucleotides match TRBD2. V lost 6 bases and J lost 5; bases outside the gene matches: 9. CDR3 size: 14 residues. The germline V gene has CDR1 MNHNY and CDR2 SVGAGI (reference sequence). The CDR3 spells CASRDGGARNEQYF. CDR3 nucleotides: TGTGCCAGCAGGGACGGGGGGGCGCGGAACGAGCAGTACTTC.

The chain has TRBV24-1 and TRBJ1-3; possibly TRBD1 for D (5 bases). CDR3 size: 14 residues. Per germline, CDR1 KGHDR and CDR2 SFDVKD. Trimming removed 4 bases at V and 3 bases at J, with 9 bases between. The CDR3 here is CATSDRRDGNTIYF. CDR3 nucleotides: TGTGCCACCAGTGACCGCAGGGATGGAAACACCATATATTTT.

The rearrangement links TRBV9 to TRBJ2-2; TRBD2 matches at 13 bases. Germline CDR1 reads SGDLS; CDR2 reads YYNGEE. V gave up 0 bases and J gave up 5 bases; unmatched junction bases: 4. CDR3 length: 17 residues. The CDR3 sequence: CASSVAGLAGETGELFF. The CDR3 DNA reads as TGTGCCAGCAGCGTAGCCGGACTAGCGGGGGAGACCGGGGAGCTGTTTTTT.

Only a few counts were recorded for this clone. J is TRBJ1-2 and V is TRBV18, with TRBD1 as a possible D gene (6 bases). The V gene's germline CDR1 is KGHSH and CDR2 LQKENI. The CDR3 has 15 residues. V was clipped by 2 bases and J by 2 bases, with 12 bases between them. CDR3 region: CASSPEKGGNYGYTF. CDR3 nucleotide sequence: TGTGCCAGCTCACCAGAAAAGGGGGGGAACTATGGCTACACCTTC.

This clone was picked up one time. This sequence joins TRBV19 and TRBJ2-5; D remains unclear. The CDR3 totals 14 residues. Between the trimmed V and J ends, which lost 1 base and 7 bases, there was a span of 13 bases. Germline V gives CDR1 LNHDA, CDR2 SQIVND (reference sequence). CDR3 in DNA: TGTGCCAGTAGTATAGGAGGCCGGCCAAGGACCCAGTACTTC. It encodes CASSIGGRPRTQYF.

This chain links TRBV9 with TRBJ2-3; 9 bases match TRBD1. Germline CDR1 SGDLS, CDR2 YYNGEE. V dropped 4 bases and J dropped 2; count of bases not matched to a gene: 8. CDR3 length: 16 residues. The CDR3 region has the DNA TGTGCCAGCAGCCCACTCGGGACAGGGAACACAGATACGCAGTATTTT. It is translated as CASSPLGTGNTDTQYF.

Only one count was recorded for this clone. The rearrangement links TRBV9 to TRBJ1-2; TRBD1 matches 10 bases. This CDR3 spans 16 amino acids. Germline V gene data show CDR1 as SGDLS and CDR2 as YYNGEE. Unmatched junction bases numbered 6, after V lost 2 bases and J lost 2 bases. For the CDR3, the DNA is TGTGCCAGCAGCGTTGCTCGGGACAGGGGAAACTATGGCTACACCTTC. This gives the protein CASSVARDRGNYGYTF.

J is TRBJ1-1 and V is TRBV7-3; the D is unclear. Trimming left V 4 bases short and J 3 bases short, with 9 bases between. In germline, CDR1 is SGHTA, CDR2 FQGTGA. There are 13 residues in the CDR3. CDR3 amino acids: CASSSMRDTEAFF. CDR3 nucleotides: TGTGCCAGCAGCTCCATGCGGGACACTGAAGCTTTCTTT.

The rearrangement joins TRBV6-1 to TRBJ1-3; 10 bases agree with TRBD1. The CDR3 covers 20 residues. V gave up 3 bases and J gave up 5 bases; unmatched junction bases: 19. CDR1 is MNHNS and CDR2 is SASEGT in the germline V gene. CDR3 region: CASSDPEIDRGLEERNTIYF. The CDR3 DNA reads TGTGCCAGCAGTGACCCCGAAATTGACAGGGGGCTAGAAGAGAGAAACACCATATATTTT.

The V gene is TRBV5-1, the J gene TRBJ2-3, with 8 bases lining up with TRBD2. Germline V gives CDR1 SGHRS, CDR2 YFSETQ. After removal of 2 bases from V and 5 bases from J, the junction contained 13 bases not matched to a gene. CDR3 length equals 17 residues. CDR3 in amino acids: CASSLNGGGPSGDTQYF. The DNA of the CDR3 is TGCGCCAGCAGCTTAAATGGCGGGGGGCCGAGTGGAGATACGCAGTATTTT.

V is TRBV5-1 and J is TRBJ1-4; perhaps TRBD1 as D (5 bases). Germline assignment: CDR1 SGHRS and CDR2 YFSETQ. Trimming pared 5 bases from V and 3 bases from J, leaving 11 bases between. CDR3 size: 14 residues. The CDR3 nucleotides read TGCGCCAGCAGTTCGCCAGGGCCTAATGAAAAACTGTTTTTT. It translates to CASSSPGPNEKLFF. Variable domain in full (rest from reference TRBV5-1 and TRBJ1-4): KAGVTQTPRYLIKTRGQQVTLSCSPISGHRSVSWYQQTPGQGLQFLFEYFSETQRNKGNFPGRFSGRQFSNSRSEMNVSTLELGDSALYLCASSSPGPNEKLFFGSGTQLSVL.

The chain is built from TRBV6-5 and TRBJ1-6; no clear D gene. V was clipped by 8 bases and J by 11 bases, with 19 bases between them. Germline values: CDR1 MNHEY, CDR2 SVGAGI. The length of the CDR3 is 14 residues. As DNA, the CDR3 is TGTGCCAGCGTCCGATGGGGAGACACGGCACCCCTCCACTTT. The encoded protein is CASVRWGDTAPLHF.

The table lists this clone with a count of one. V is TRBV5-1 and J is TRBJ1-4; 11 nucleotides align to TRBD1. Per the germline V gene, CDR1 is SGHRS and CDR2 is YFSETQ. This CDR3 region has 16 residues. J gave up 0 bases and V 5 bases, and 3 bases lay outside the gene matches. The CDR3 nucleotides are TGCGCCAGCAGTCGGGGACAGGGGGCAACTAATGAAAAACTGTTTTTT. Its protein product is CASSRGQGATNEKLFF.

CDR3 sequence reads: CASRSGQPNEKLFF. CDR3 DNA: TGCGCCAGCAGGTCGGGACAGCCTAATGAAAAACTGTTTTTT. This chain links TRBV5-1 with TRBJ1-4, with 7 bases matching TRBD1. V shed 5 bases and J 3 bases; nucleotides not matched to a gene: 4. The germline gives CDR1 SGHRS, CDR2 YFSETQ. The CDR3 runs 14 residues. Combining the CDR3 with reference TRBV5-1 and TRBJ1-4 gives the whole variable domain KAGVTQTPRYLIKTRGQQVTLSCSPISGHRSVSWYQQTPGQGLQFLFEYFSETQRNKGNFPGRFSGRQFSNSRSEMNVSTLELGDSALYLCASRSGQPNEKLFFGSGTQLSVL.

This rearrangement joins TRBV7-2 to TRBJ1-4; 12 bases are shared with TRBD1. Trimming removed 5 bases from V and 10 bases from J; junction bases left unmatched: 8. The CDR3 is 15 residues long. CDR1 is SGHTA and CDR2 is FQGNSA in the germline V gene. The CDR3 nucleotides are TGTGCCAGCAGCCAAGGGACAGGGGGCTTGGGAAAACTGTTTTTT. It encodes CASSQGTGGLGKLFF.

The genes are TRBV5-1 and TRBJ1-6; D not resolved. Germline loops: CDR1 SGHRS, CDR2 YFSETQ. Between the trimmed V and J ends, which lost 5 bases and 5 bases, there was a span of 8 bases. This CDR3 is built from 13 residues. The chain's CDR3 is CASRRQNNSPLHF. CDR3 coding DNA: TGCGCCAGCAGGAGGCAGAATAATTCACCCCTCCACTTT. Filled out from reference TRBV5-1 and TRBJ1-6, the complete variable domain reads KAGVTQTPRYLIKTRGQQVTLSCSPISGHRSVSWYQQTPGQGLQFLFEYFSETQRNKGNFPGRFSGRQFSNSRSEMNVSTLELGDSALYLCASRRQNNSPLHFGNGTRLTVT.

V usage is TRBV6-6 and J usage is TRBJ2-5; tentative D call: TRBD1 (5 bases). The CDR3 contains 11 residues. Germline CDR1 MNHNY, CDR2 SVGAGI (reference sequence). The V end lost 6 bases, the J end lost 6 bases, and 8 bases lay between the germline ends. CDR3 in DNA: TGTGCCAGCAGCCTGGACAAGACCCAGTACTTC. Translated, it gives CASSLDKTQYF.

CDR3 sequence reads: CASSYSGTDSEKLFF. The CDR3 DNA reads as TGTGCCAGCAGCTATTCGGGGACAGATTCTGAAAAACTGTTTTTT. The chain uses TRBV7-9 and TRBJ1-4; TRBD1 matches 7 bases. Per germline, CDR1 SEHNR and CDR2 FQNEAQ (reference sequence). The CDR3 is 15 residues long. Trimming cost V 4 bases and J 7 bases; bases outside gene matches: 9.

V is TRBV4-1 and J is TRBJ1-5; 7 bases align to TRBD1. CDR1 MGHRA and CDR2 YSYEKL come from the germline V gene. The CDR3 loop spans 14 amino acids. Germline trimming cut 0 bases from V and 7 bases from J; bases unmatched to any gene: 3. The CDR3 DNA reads TGCGCCAGCAGCCAAGATCTAGGGGGCCAGCCCCAGCATTTT. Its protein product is CASSQDLGGQPQHF.

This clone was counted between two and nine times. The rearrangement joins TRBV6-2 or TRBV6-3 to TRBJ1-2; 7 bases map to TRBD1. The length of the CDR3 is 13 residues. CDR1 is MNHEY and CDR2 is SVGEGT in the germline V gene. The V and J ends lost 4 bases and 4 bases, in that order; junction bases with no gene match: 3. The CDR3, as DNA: TGTGCCAGCAGTTGGGACAGAGCCTATGGCTACACCTTC. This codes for CASSWDRAYGYTF.

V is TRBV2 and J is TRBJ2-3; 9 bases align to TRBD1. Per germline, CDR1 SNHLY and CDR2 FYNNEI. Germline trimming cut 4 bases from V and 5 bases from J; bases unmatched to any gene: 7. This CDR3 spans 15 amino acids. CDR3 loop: CASSGPDRGRDTQYF. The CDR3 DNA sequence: TGTGCCAGCAGTGGGCCGGACAGGGGAAGAGATACGCAGTATTTT.

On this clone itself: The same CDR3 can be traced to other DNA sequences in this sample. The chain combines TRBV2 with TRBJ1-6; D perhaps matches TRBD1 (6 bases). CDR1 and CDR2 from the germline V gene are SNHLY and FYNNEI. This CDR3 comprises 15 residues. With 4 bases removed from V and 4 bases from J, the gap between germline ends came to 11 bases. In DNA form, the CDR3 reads TGTGCCAGCAGTGGGGGGCAGGGGTATAATTCACCCCTCCACTTT. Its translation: CASSGGQGYNSPLHF.

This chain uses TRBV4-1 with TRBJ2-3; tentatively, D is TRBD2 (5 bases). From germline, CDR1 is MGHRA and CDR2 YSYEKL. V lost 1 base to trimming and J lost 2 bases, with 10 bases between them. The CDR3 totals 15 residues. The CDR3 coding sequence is TGCGCCAGCAGCCAAGGCCCTAGCCCCACAGATACGCAGTATTTT. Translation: CASSQGPSPTDTQYF.